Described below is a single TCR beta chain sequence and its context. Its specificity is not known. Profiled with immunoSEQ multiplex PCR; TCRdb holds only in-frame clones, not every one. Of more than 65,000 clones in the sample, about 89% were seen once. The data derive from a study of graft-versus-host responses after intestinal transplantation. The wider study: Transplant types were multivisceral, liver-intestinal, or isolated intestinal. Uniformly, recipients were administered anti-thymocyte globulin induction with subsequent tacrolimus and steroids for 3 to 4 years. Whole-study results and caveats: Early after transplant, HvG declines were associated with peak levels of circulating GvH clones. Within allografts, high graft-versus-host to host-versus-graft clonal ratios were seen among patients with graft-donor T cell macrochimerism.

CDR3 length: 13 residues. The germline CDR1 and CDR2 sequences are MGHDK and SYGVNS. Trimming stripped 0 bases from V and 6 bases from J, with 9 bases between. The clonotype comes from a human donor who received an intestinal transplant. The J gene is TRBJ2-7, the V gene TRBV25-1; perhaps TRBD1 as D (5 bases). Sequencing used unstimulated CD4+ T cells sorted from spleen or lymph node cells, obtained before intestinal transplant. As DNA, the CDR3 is TGTGCCAGCAGTGAATACAGGGCTGGCGAGCAGTACTTC. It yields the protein CASSEYRAGEQYF.